These 23 T cell receptor beta chains came from one sample sequenced in a study of cytomegalovirus exposure and HLA in healthy donors. The PCR was carried out with 60 Vbeta primers and 13 Jbeta primers. Assay: immunoSEQ multiplex PCR; the TCRdb copy retains only in-frame clones and omits some. The table lists about 200,000 clones. The sequenced sample consisted of PBMCs. The receptors were gathered from a boy under 18 in good health and CMV-seronegative.

This chain joins TRBV6-5 and TRBJ1-5; 8 bases fit TRBD1. V was pared by 6 bases and J by 2 bases, with 3 bases of the junction left unmatched. Per the germline V gene, CDR1 is MNHEY and CDR2 is SVGAGI. The CDR3 has 14 residues. The CDR3 here is CASRETGGNQPQHF. CDR3 DNA sequence: TGTGCCAGCAGGGAGACAGGGGGCAATCAGCCCCAGCATTTT.

This sequence joins TRBV25-1 and TRBJ1-1; D remains ambiguous. Germline loops: CDR1 MGHDK, CDR2 SYGVNS. The CDR3 sequence is 15 residues long. With 6 bases removed from V and 1 base from J, the gap between germline ends came to 15 bases. This chain's CDR3 is CASRESDGKNTEAFF. The CDR3, as DNA: TGTGCCAGCAGGGAGTCGGACGGGAAGAACACTGAAGCTTTCTTT.

This rearrangement joins TRBV6-5 to TRBJ1-3; D is uncertain. V was trimmed by 4 bases and J by 6 bases, leaving 13 bases between them. Germline values: CDR1 MNHEY, CDR2 SVGAGI. The CDR3 is 14 residues long. CDR3 sequence reads: CASSLTGPENTIYF. The DNA of the CDR3 is TGTGCCAGCAGTTTGACGGGTCCAGAAAACACCATATATTTT.

J is TRBJ1-5 and V is TRBV11-2; a possible D gene is TRBD1 (6 bases). CDR3 length: 15 residues. The V end lost 2 bases, the J end lost 5 bases, and 13 bases lay between the germline ends. Germline CDR1 and CDR2: SGHAT and FQNNGV. CDR3 nucleotides: TGTGCCAGCAGCTTAAACAGGGAAATCGATCAGCCCCAGCATTTT. Translated: CASSLNREIDQPQHF.

J is TRBJ2-7 and V is TRBV7-6; D possibly corresponds to TRBD2 (6 bases). Trimming cost V 1 base and J 2 bases, with 9 bases left between them. Germline CDR1 reads SGHVS; CDR2 reads FNYEAQ. The CDR3 is 14 residues long. CDR3 protein: CASSLVEGTYEQYF. The CDR3 coding sequence is TGTGCCAGCAGCTTAGTGGAGGGGACCTACGAGCAGTACTTC.

The chain joins TRBV29-1 to TRBJ2-5; 7 nucleotides match TRBD1. Germline CDR1 reads SQVTM; CDR2 reads ANQGSEA. The CDR3 contains 11 residues. With 6 bases clipped from V and 4 bases from J, the junction kept 2 bases outside the gene matches. In DNA, the CDR3 is TGCAGCGTGCACAGGGGAGAGACCCAGTACTTC. Protein: CSVHRGETQYF.

The rearrangement joins TRBV27 to TRBJ2-2; D unclear. V gave up 4 bases and J gave up 6 bases, with 6 bases separating them. Germline V gene sequence: CDR1 MNHEY, CDR2 SMNVEV (reference sequence). The CDR3 length is 12 residues. CDR3 nucleotides: TGTGCCAGCAGTTCGGTCGCCGGGGAGCTGTTTTTT. It is translated as CASSSVAGELFF.

V is TRBV2 and J is TRBJ1-5; unclear D gene. The CDR3 length is 15 residues. Germline lookup yields CDR1 SNHLY and CDR2 FYNNEI. The V end was cut by 6 bases, the J end by 3 bases, with 15 bases between. The CDR3 spells CASRGEAQSNQPQHF. CDR3 nucleotide sequence: TGTGCCAGCAGGGGTGAAGCACAGTCCAATCAGCCCCAGCATTTT. Using reference TRBV2 and TRBJ1-5 for the parts outside the CDR3, the full variable domain is EPEVTQTPSHQVTQMGQEVILRCVPISNHLYFYWYRQILGQKVEFLVSFYNNEISEKSEIFDDQFSVERPDGSNFTLKIRSTKLEDSAMYFCASRGEAQSNQPQHFGDGTRLSIL.

The chain uses TRBV27 and TRBJ2-7; perhaps TRBD1 as D (5 bases). V was pared by 2 bases and J by 2 bases, with 10 bases between. The CDR3 totals 14 residues. The V gene's germline CDR1 is MNHEY and CDR2 SMNVEV (reference sequence). The CDR3 bases are TGTGCCAGCAGTTTAACCAGGGCTACCTACGAGCAGTACTTC. Its protein product is CASSLTRATYEQYF.

The rearrangement uses TRBV10-1 and TRBJ1-4; TRBD1 matches at 10 bases. The J segment lost 2 bases and the V segment lost 7 bases, leaving 22 bases of the junction unmatched. Germline V lookup: CDR1 WNHNN, CDR2 SYGVQD (reference sequence). This CDR3 has 21 amino acids. The CDR3: CASNIQSLRQGAIKTNEKLFF. In nucleotides, the CDR3 is TGCGCCAGCAATATCCAATCACTCAGACAGGGGGCGATTAAGACTAATGAAAAACTGTTTTTT.

The chain uses TRBV5-4 and TRBJ1-2; D might be TRBD1 (6 bases). V dropped 5 bases and J dropped 1 base, with 15 bases sitting between them. The CDR3 loop spans 15 amino acids. Germline CDR1 reads SGHNT; CDR2 reads YYREEE (reference sequence). CDR3: CASRLDSFSNYGYTF. The CDR3 DNA reads as TGTGCCAGCAGACTGGACAGCTTTAGTAACTATGGCTACACCTTC.

The chain has TRBV9 and TRBJ1-2; 8 bases fit TRBD1. With 0 bases clipped from V and 3 bases from J, the junction kept 7 bases outside the gene matches. The length of the CDR3 is 16 residues. Germline V gives CDR1 SGDLS, CDR2 YYNGEE. CDR3 sequence: CASSVGALDRDYGYTF. For the CDR3, the DNA is TGTGCCAGCAGCGTAGGGGCATTGGACAGGGACTATGGCTACACCTTC. Variable domain in full (rest from reference TRBV9 and TRBJ1-2): DSGVTQTPKHLITATGQRVTLRCSPRSGDLSVYWYQQSLDQGLQFLIQYYNGEERAKGNILERFSAQQFPDLHSELNLSSLELGDSALYFCASSVGALDRDYGYTFGSGTRLTVV.

The chain links TRBV7-9 to TRBJ2-7, with 7 bases aligning to TRBD2. Germline V gene sequence: CDR1 SEHNR, CDR2 FQNEAQ (reference sequence). The CDR3 contains 13 residues. Germline trimming cut 8 bases from V and 0 bases from J; bases unmatched to any gene: 4. CDR3 nucleotide sequence: TGTGCCAGCCGCGGGGGTGCCTCCTACGAGCAGTACTTC. Encoded protein: CASRGGASYEQYF.

The rearrangement uses TRBV27 and TRBJ1-1; a weak D match, TRBD1 (5 bases). This CDR3 has 15 residues. Germline lookup yields CDR1 MNHEY and CDR2 SMNVEV (reference sequence). Trimming removed 7 bases from V and 6 bases from J, with 21 bases in between. The DNA of the CDR3 is TGTGCCAGCATTTCGGGTCGGATCCTAGGGGCTGAAGCTTTCTTT. Protein sequence: CASISGRILGAEAFF.

This rearrangement joins TRBV11-2 to TRBJ2-1; weak D call: TRBD1 (6 bases). Germline V gene data show CDR1 as SGHAT and CDR2 as FQNNGV. The CDR3 is 16 amino acids. V was pared by 5 bases and J by 7 bases, with 21 bases between. CDR3 sequence: CASSPPPGEGKNEQFF. In DNA form, the CDR3 reads TGTGCCAGCAGCCCCCCCCCAGGGGAAGGAAAAAATGAGCAGTTCTTC.

This sequence joins TRBV23-1 and TRBJ2-7; the D gene is possibly TRBD2 (6 bases). TRBV23-1 qualifies as an ORF whose function is uncertain. With 7 bases removed from V and 7 bases from J, the gap between germline ends came to 20 bases. The CDR3 consists of 14 residues. CDR3 residues: CASTSPREVLEQYF. CDR3 coding DNA: TGCGCCAGCACCTCCCCCAGGGAGGTTTTGGAGCAGTACTTC.

V and J are TRBV11-2 and TRBJ2-2; 9 bases agree with TRBD2. V lost 4 bases and J lost 3; bases outside the gene matches: 9. The CDR3 covers 17 residues. CDR1 and CDR2 (germline): SGHAT, FQNNGV. The CDR3 loop reads CASSWRRSGGHTGELFF. Here the CDR3 DNA reads TGTGCCAGCAGCTGGCGACGGAGCGGGGGGCACACCGGGGAGCTGTTTTTT.

The chain carries TRBV10-2 and TRBJ1-5; 8 bases match TRBD1. Germline CDR1 and CDR2: WSHSY and SAAADI. CDR3 size: 14 residues. V lost 6 bases, J lost 6 bases, and 7 bases stayed unmatched. The CDR3 reads CASRKGQGSQPQHF. The CDR3 DNA reads TGCGCCAGCAGGAAAGGACAGGGAAGTCAGCCCCAGCATTTT.

The rearrangement joins TRBV4-1 to TRBJ2-3, with D possibly matching TRBD2 (5 bases). In germline, CDR1 is MGHRA, CDR2 YSYEKL. The CDR3 consists of 16 residues. V was shortened by 4 bases and J by 4 bases, with 18 bases between the two germline ends. The CDR3 nucleotides are TGCGCCAGCAGCCTCGGGGTGTACAGCTTCTCAGATACGCAGTATTTT. It yields the protein CASSLGVYSFSDTQYF.

The gene calls are TRBV4-1 and TRBJ1-2; D may be TRBD1 (6 bases). In germline, CDR1 is MGHRA, CDR2 YSYEKL. Trimming left V 4 bases short and J 0 bases short, with 12 bases between. This CDR3 has 15 residues. The chain's CDR3 is CASSRPGDSNYGYTF. In DNA, the CDR3 is TGCGCCAGCAGCCGACCAGGGGATTCTAACTATGGCTACACCTTC.

CDR3 loop: CASGRDNNSPLHF. In DNA form, the CDR3 reads TGCGCCAGCGGACGGGACAATAATTCACCCCTCCACTTT. The chain couples TRBV10-1 to TRBJ1-6; possibly TRBD1 for D (6 bases). V gave up 8 bases and J gave up 5 bases, with 10 bases separating them. This CDR3 region has 13 residues. The germline CDR1 and CDR2 sequences are WNHNN and SYGVQD (reference sequence).

The chain has TRBV7-9 and TRBJ1-3; perhaps TRBD1 as D (5 bases). CDR1 SEHNR and CDR2 FQNEAQ come from the germline V gene (reference sequence). CDR3 length equals 14 residues. V lost 2 bases and J lost 8, with 13 bases in between. The CDR3 DNA reads as TGTGCCAGCAGCTTACCGCAGGGAGGTGACACCATATATTTT. Its protein product is CASSLPQGGDTIYF.

V is TRBV2 and J is TRBJ1-1, with 10 bases lining up with TRBD1. Germline V gene sequence: CDR1 SNHLY, CDR2 FYNNEI. The ends lost 5 bases at V and 5 bases at J; junction bases unmatched: 5. The CDR3 is 14 amino acids. For the CDR3, the DNA is TGTGCCAGCAGTCGGACAGGGGGGGGGACTGAAGCTTTCTTT. Its translation is CASSRTGGGTEAFF.